This passage covers 8 T cell receptor beta chains from one sample sequenced in a study of T cell responses to AZD1222 COVID-19 vaccine. Assay used: immunoSEQ multiplex PCR; TCRdb lists only in-frame clones, some missing. The table records about 140,000 clones, less than 95% of them present only once. The source was peripheral blood, collected 28 days after the second dose of the MenACWY control vaccine. The receptors here all came from an adult who received the MenACWY meningococcal vaccine as a control.

This sequence joins TRBV20-1 and TRBJ2-1, with 11 bases that match TRBD2. The length of the CDR3 is 14 residues. Germline V gene sequence: CDR1 DFQATT, CDR2 SNEGSKA (reference sequence). After removal of 3 bases from V and 2 bases from J, the junction contained 0 bases not matched to a gene. The CDR3 sequence: CSASSGRAYNEQFF. The CDR3 nucleotides are TGCAGTGCTAGTAGCGGGAGGGCCTACAATGAGCAGTTCTTC.

The J gene is TRBJ2-1, the V gene TRBV4-3; no clear D. V dropped 0 bases and J dropped 2 bases, with 8 bases sitting between them. The CDR3 has 15 amino acids. The germline CDR1 and CDR2 sequences are LGHNA and YSLEER. The CDR3 DNA reads as TGCGCCAGCAGCCAAGATAGGAACCCCTACAATGAGCAGTTCTTC. This sequence encodes CASSQDRNPYNEQFF.

J is TRBJ1-2 and V is TRBV28; D is uncertain. V was cut by 6 bases and J by 4 bases, with 24 bases left in between. Looked up from germline, CDR1 is MDHEN and CDR2 is SYDVKM. The CDR3 has 17 amino acids. This CDR3 reads CASSPPGRTVMLYGYTF. The CDR3 DNA follows: TGTGCCAGCAGCCCACCCGGAAGAACAGTGATGCTCTATGGCTACACCTTC.

V usage is TRBV27 and J usage is TRBJ2-7; 11 nucleotides align to TRBD2. Germline V lookup: CDR1 MNHEY, CDR2 SMNVEV (reference sequence). There are 16 residues in the CDR3. J was trimmed by 6 bases and V by 6 bases; bases with no gene match: 13. The CDR3 loop reads CASSYLAGGSLGEQYF. The DNA of the CDR3 is TGTGCCAGCAGCTACCTAGCGGGAGGAAGTCTCGGCGAGCAGTACTTC.

This chain links TRBV6-2 or TRBV6-3 with TRBJ2-7, with 12 bases identical to TRBD2. Germline assignment: CDR1 MNHEY and CDR2 SVGEGT. The CDR3 loop spans 17 amino acids. V gave up 0 bases and J gave up 4 bases; unmatched junction bases: 7. The CDR3 nucleotides read TGTGCCAGCAGTTACTCGACGAGGACTAGCGGGAAGTACGAGCAGTACTTC. Protein product: CASSYSTRTSGKYEQYF.

The rearrangement joins TRBV4-1 to TRBJ1-5; no clear D gene. The CDR3 sequence is 15 residues long. Trimming left V 0 bases short and J 5 bases short, with 11 bases between. Germline V lookup: CDR1 MGHRA, CDR2 YSYEKL. This chain's CDR3 is CASSQERYRDQPQHF. In nucleotides, the CDR3 is TGCGCCAGCAGCCAAGAGAGATACAGAGATCAGCCCCAGCATTTT.

The V and J genes are TRBV14 and TRBJ1-1; 7 bases line up with TRBD1. V gave up 5 bases and J gave up 5 bases; unmatched junction bases: 5. This CDR3 has 13 amino acids. Germline V CDR1 and CDR2: SGHDN, FVKESK. The CDR3 nucleotides read TGTGCCAGCAGCACCCAGGGGGTAACTGAAGCTTTCTTT. As protein: CASSTQGVTEAFF.

The chain couples TRBV7-9 to TRBJ1-6; D gene uncertain. CDR3 size: 14 residues. The germline gives CDR1 SEHNR, CDR2 FQNEAQ (reference sequence). Deletions cut 6 bases from V and 14 bases from J, with 20 bases between. CDR3 coding DNA: TGTGCCAGCAGTAAGGAACAGCCAAGGCATTCCCTCCACTTT. Translated, it gives CASSKEQPRHSLHF.